The rows below give T cell receptor beta chains drawn from one sample of a study of technical replicates of blood from a few donors. Data came from immunoSEQ multiplex PCR; TCRdb stores just in-frame clones and leaves some out. In the table there are approximately 80,000 clones, approximately 90% of which are singletons. The sequencing sample was made of T cells isolated from PBMCs. All receptors derive from a human donor in good health. The CDR3 runs from the conserved cysteine through the conserved F or W. Fields, in order: clone size, J gene, D gene, V gene, CDR3 DNA, CDR3 protein. A D gene is named only where the DNA matches it firmly. Clone size appears in some rows only: once, few, many, or a class for an expanded clone.

>-|TRBJ2-7|TRBD1|TRBV9
TGTGCCAGCAGCGGGGGACAGACCTACGAGCAGTACTTC
CASSGGQTYEQYF
>-|TRBJ1-5|TRBD1|TRBV6-6
TGTGCCAGCAGTTACGGACAGGGAGGCAATCAGCCCCAGCATTTT
CASSYGQGGNQPQHF
>-|TRBJ1-2|-|TRBV19
TGTGCCAGTATCCATAGGACAGAGGCCCGAGCTAACTATGGCTACACCTTC
CASIHRTEARANYGYTF
>-|TRBJ1-1|TRBD1|TRBV4-3
TGCGCCAGCAGCGCAGTACAGGGGGCAGTCGGCACTGAAGCTTTCTTT
CASSAVQGAVGTEAFF
>-|TRBJ1-2|-|TRBV10-3
TGTGCCACAGGGGTCGGTGGCTACACCTTC
CATGVGGYTF
>-|TRBJ2-5|TRBD2|TRBV4-1
TGCGCCAGCAGCCAAGATAAGTTGGGACTAGCTCTGGAGACCCAGTACTTC
CASSQDKLGLALETQYF
>-|TRBJ2-1|-|TRBV7-3
TGTGCCAGCAGCTCCTTACCGGGGAGACGTGAGCAGTTCTTC
CASSSLPGRREQFF
>-|TRBJ1-4|-|TRBV27
TGTGCCAGCAGTTTATGGGGCGATGAAAAACTGTTTTTT
CASSLWGDEKLFF
>-|TRBJ1-3|TRBD1|TRBV6-1
TGTGCCAGCAGTGCGGGACAGGGAAACACCATATATTTT
CASSAGQGNTIYF
>-|TRBJ2-3|-|TRBV19
TGTGCCAGTAGTATAGCGTTGGGCTCCACAGATACGCAGTATTTT
CASSIALGSTDTQYF
>-|TRBJ2-3|-|TRBV7-8
TGTGCCAGCAGCCCGGGAACAGGGTCTGACACAGATACGCAGTATTTT
CASSPGTGSDTDTQYF
>-|TRBJ2-1|-|TRBV7-8
TGTGCCAGCAGCTTCCCAAATCCCCCTATCAATGAGCAGTTCTTC
CASSFPNPPINEQFF
>-|TRBJ1-4|-|TRBV27
TGTGCCAGCAGTTTATCGATGCTGCAGGGTAATGAAAAACTGTTTTTT
CASSLSMLQGNEKLFF
>-|TRBJ1-1|TRBD1|TRBV28
TGTGCCAGCAGCCGGATCGCTGACAGGGGAAACACTGAAGCTTTCTTT
CASSRIADRGNTEAFF
>-|TRBJ2-2|-|TRBV29-1
TGCAGCGTTCCCGACTGGGCCGGGGAGCTGTTTTTT
CSVPDWAGELFF
>-|TRBJ1-3|-|TRBV5-8
TGTGCCAGCAGCCAAATCCGGGAACCCTCTGGAAACACCATATATTTT
CASSQIREPSGNTIYF
>once|TRBJ2-7|TRBD1|TRBV6-1
TGTGCGGGTACAGACAGGGCGGTCTCCTACGAGCAGTACTTC
CAGTDRAVSYEQYF
>few|TRBJ1-5|-|TRBV30
TGTGCCTGGAGTTCAGGCGGACTTCAGCCCCAGCATTTT
CAWSSGGLQPQHF
>once|TRBJ1-5|-|TRBV19
TGTGCCAGTAGGTACAGGGAAAATGAGCCCCAGCATTTT
CASRYRENEPQHF
>-|TRBJ2-2|-|TRBV6-1
TGTGCCAGCAGTGAAGTGAGCGGACCCCCCACCGGGGAGCTGTTTTTT
CASSEVSGPPTGELFF
>-|TRBJ2-7|TRBD1|TRBV2
TGTGCCAGCAGTGAACCTTACGGACAGGGGTTCTACGAGCAGTACTTC
CASSEPYGQGFYEQYF
>-|TRBJ2-1|TRBD2|TRBV11-3
TGTGCCAGCAGGGCCACTAGCGAAGGTCATGAGCAGTTCTTC
CASRATSEGHEQFF
>-|TRBJ2-2|-|TRBV7-8
TGTGCCAGCGGGGCAGGCGGGGAGCTGTTTTTT
CASGAGGELFF
>-|TRBJ2-2|-|TRBV6-5
TGTGCCAGCAGTAACTTAGGGGAGCTGTTTTTT
CASSNLGELFF
>-|TRBJ1-4|TRBD1|TRBV19
TGTGCCAGTAGTACAGACAGGGTTGGAGCTAATGAAAAACTGTTTTTT
CASSTDRVGANEKLFF
>-|TRBJ2-1|TRBD2|TRBV5-4
TGTGCCAGCAGCGGGACTAGCGGGAGCTCCTACAATGAGCAGTTCTTC
CASSGTSGSSYNEQFF
>-|TRBJ1-1|TRBD1|TRBV19
TGTGCCACGGGACAGCAGAACACTGAAGCTTTCTTT
CATGQQNTEAFF
>-|TRBJ2-7|TRBD1|TRBV4-1
TGCGCCACCCAGCCGGGACAGGGGAACTACGAGCAGTACTTC
CATQPGQGNYEQYF
>-|TRBJ1-4|-|TRBV4-1
TGCGCCAGCAGCCAGGGGGTGGCAGGGGATGAAAAACTGTTTTTT
CASSQGVAGDEKLFF
>-|TRBJ2-3|-|TRBV7-2
TGTGCCAGCATCACCCAAGGGGCAGATACGCAGTATTTT
CASITQGADTQYF
>-|TRBJ2-7|TRBD2|TRBV11-3
TGTGCCAGCAGTTTTAGCGGGAGGGCCTTCGAGCAGTACTTC
CASSFSGRAFEQYF
>-|TRBJ2-4|TRBD2|TRBV2
TGTGCCAGCAGTGAATTAGGACTAGCGGAAAACATTCAGTACTTC
CASSELGLAENIQYF
>-|TRBJ1-5|TRBD1|TRBV5-1
TGCGCCAGCAGCTTGGAGGGACAGCGTAGCAATCAGCCCCAGCATTTT
CASSLEGQRSNQPQHF
>-|TRBJ2-7|-|TRBV6-5
TGTGCCGCAAACCGGGCTAGCATAGCCTACGAGCAGTACTTC
CAANRASIAYEQYF
>-|TRBJ1-1|-|TRBV28
TGTGCCAGCGTCCCGGGGAACACTGAAGCTTTCTTT
CASVPGNTEAFF
>-|TRBJ2-1|TRBD1|TRBV7-9
TGTGCCAGCAGCTCGGTGGGACAGGGAGATGAGCAGTTCTTC
CASSSVGQGDEQFF
>-|TRBJ2-7|TRBD1|TRBV15
TGTGCCACCAGCACCCCCCCCGGACAGGGGTCTTACTACGAGCAGTACTTC
CATSTPPGQGSYYEQYF
>-|TRBJ2-3|TRBD2|TRBV28
TGTGCCAGCAGTTTAGGGTTTGGAGCGGGAGTGCGGAATACGCAGTATTTT
CASSLGFGAGVRNTQYF
>-|TRBJ2-5|-|TRBV7-6
TGTGCCAGCAGCACAGTCGCTCAAGAGACCCAGTACTTC
CASSTVAQETQYF
>-|TRBJ2-5|TRBD2|TRBV5-6
TGTGCCAGCACTCCTATAGCGGGAGAAGAGACCCAGTACTTC
CASTPIAGEETQYF
>once|TRBJ1-4|-|TRBV29-1
TGCAGCGTTAGACAGCCAACTAATGAAAAACTGTTTTTT
CSVRQPTNEKLFF
>-|TRBJ2-1|-|TRBV5-8
TGTGCCAGCAGTCTCTACAATGAGCAGTTCTTC
CASSLYNEQFF
>-|TRBJ2-7|TRBD2|TRBV2
TGTGCCAGCAGGGCGACTAGCGGATACGAGCAGTACTTC
CASRATSGYEQYF
>-|TRBJ2-1|TRBD2|TRBV29-1
TGCAGCGCGGGGGGACTAGCGGTAAATGAGCAGTTCTTC
CSAGGLAVNEQFF
>once|TRBJ1-1|-|TRBV6-1
TGTGCCAGCAGTGCGCGTTCTAGCGGGAACACTGAAGCTTTCTTT
CASSARSSGNTEAFF
>-|TRBJ2-3|-|TRBV29-1
TGCAGCGTTGCCGTCGCGGGCAGTTCGAGAGATACGCAGTATTTT
CSVAVAGSSRDTQYF
>-|TRBJ2-3|-|TRBV7-9
TGTGCCAGCAGCTCCCGGACTAAAACAGATACGCAGTATTTT
CASSSRTKTDTQYF
>-|TRBJ2-3|-|TRBV6-1
TGTGCCAGCAGTGAAGTAGAAGATACGCAGTATTTT
CASSEVEDTQYF
>-|TRBJ2-5|TRBD1|TRBV2
TGTGCCAGCATTGGGACAGGGGAAGAGACCCAGTACTTC
CASIGTGEETQYF
>-|TRBJ2-1|TRBD2|TRBV27
TGTGCCAGCAGTTTTAGGCGGGAGACCAACAATGAGCAGTTCTTC
CASSFRRETNNEQFF